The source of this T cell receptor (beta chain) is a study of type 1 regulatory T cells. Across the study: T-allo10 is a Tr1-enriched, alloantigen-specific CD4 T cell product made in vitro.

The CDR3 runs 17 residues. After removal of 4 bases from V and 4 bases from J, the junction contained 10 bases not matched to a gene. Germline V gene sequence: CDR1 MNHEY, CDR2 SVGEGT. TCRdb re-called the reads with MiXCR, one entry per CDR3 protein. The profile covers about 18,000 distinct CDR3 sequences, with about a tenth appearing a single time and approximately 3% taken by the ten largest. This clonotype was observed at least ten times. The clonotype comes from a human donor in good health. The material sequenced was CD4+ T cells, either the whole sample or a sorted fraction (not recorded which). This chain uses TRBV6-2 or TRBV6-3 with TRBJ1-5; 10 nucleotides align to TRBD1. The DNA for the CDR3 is TGTGCCAGCAGTTCCCCCGGGACAGGGGCCATGAATCAGCCCCAGCATTTT. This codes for CASSSPGTGAMNQPQHF.